Sequencing of this T cell receptor (beta chain) was carried out in a study of cytomegalovirus exposure and HLA in healthy donors. In the study overall: One earlier analysis, a look at 150 million to 200 million T cells, found more than 100 million unique TCR beta sequences. The study's findings and limits: HLA alleles were associated with 18,000 or so TCR beta sequences in a later analysis at 0.05 false discovery rate. In a later analysis, TCR beta V- and J-gene trimming was associated with a missense DCLRE1C variant. Cytomegalovirus-associated status was assigned to about 150 TCR beta chains.

The study ran its PCR with 60 Vbeta and 13 Jbeta primers. Sequenced by immunoSEQ multiplex PCR; TCRdb stores in-frame clones only, minus some. The listing contains tens of thousands of clones. The germline gives CDR1 LNHDA, CDR2 SQIVND (reference sequence). This CDR3 spans 15 amino acids. The V and J ends lost 1 base and 4 bases, in that order; junction bases with no gene match: 6. As concerns this clone: The target antigen is unknown.

The genes are TRBV19 and TRBJ2-5; 7 bases match TRBD2. The clonotype originates from a female donor in good health and CMV-seronegative. The sample was PBMCs. The CDR3 reads CASSIGTGGGETQYF. The CDR3 nucleotides read TGTGCCAGTAGTATAGGGACGGGGGGAGGAGAGACCCAGTACTTC.